Presented here are 30 T cell receptor beta chains from one specimen sequenced in a study of T cell clonotyping in hematopoietic cell transplantation. TCRdb's table, derived via immunoSEQ multiplex PCR, lists solely in-frame clones and lacks some. The repertoire holds some 30,000 clones, about 70% seen once, with roughly 6% in the top ten. Time point defined: recipient sample about 28 days before transplant, after cytoreduction. The sample here was peripheral blood mononuclear cells, taken before stem cell transplant. Receptor source: a man aged 45 to 65 with myelodysplastic syndrome. Some clones in this sample may be carry-over from other donors' samples.

The V gene is TRBV30, the J gene TRBJ2-2, with D tentatively TRBD2 (6 bases). CDR3 length: 15 amino acids. Deletions cut 1 base from V and 3 bases from J, with 12 bases between. Germline V CDR1 and CDR2: GTSNPN, SVGIG (reference sequence). CDR3 region: CAWSERASYTGELFF. The CDR3, as DNA: TGTGCCTGGAGTGAGCGGGCTAGTTACACCGGGGAGCTGTTTTTT.

The rearrangement joins TRBV27 to TRBJ1-2; D not certain. The length of the CDR3 is 12 residues. Germline CDR1 reads MNHEY; CDR2 reads SMNVEV (reference sequence). V lost 6 bases, J lost 4 bases, and 9 bases lay in between. CDR3: CASRVGSYGYTF. The CDR3 DNA reads as TGTGCCAGCAGGGTGGGGTCCTATGGCTACACCTTC.

This clone was detected a few times. The chain recombines TRBV27 with TRBJ2-5; D unclear. The CDR3 is made up of 15 amino acids. In germline, CDR1 is MNHEY, CDR2 SMNVEV (reference sequence). The V end was cut by 4 bases, the J end by 5 bases, with 17 bases between. The CDR3 loop is CASSSSTGIPETQYF. The CDR3 region has the DNA TGTGCCAGCAGTTCCTCGACCGGAATACCGGAGACCCAGTACTTC.

This chain links TRBV28 with TRBJ2-1; D call uncertain. Germline V CDR1 and CDR2: MDHEN, SYDVKM. CDR3 length: 12 amino acids. V lost 5 bases to trimming and J lost 7 bases, with 9 bases between them. CDR3 residues: CASSLGVNEQFF. In DNA form, the CDR3 reads TGTGCCAGCAGTCTAGGAGTGAATGAGCAGTTCTTC.

This chain uses TRBV10-3 with TRBJ2-7; D possibly uses TRBD1 or TRBD2 (6 bases each). V lost 2 bases, J lost 6 bases, and 20 bases lay in between. The CDR3 is 16 amino acids. Per the germline V gene, CDR1 is ENHRY and CDR2 is SYGVKD. CDR3 nucleotides: TGTGCCATCAGTGAGCGGGGGTACCGGGACAAAAGCGAGCAGTACTTC. It codes for CAISERGYRDKSEQYF.

V gene TRBV29-1 combines with J gene TRBJ2-5; D remains ambiguous. With 4 bases removed from V and 5 bases from J, the gap between germline ends came to 11 bases. This CDR3 region has 12 residues. The germline V gene has CDR1 SQVTM and CDR2 ANQGSEA. The CDR3 here is CSVAATSETQYF. DNA of the CDR3: TGCAGCGTTGCGGCGACTTCGGAGACCCAGTACTTC.

This clone was detected a few times. This rearrangement joins TRBV28 to TRBJ1-2; 10 bases map to TRBD1. Germline lookup yields CDR1 MDHEN and CDR2 SYDVKM. The CDR3 runs to 13 residues. V lost 10 bases and J lost 4; bases outside the gene matches: 6. The CDR3 is CATRQGAGYGYTF. The CDR3, as DNA: TGTGCCACTCGACAGGGGGCAGGCTATGGCTACACCTTC.

This clone appeared a few times. This chain connects TRBV30 to TRBJ2-7, with TRBD1 matching over 8 bases. The length of the CDR3 is 15 residues. The germline gives CDR1 GTSNPN, CDR2 SVGIG (reference sequence). Trimming took 1 base from V and 2 from J; bases not matched to a gene: 7. CDR3 DNA sequence: TGTGCCTGGAGTGGATCCGGGACAGGCGCCTACGAGCAGTACTTC. This sequence encodes CAWSGSGTGAYEQYF.

V and J are TRBV28 and TRBJ1-6; D might be TRBD1 (5 bases). The CDR3 is 13 amino acids. Germline V gene data show CDR1 as MDHEN and CDR2 as SYDVKM. The DNA for the CDR3 is TGTACGGCGGGGCAACCCTATAATTCACCCCTCCACTTT. Amino acids: CTAGQPYNSPLHF.

This rearrangement joins TRBV19 to TRBJ2-7; 9 positions match TRBD1. The CDR3 consists of 15 residues. Germline CDR1 and CDR2: LNHDA and SQIVND (reference sequence). Trimming at V came to 3 bases and at J to 5 bases, leaving 8 bases not matched to a gene. The CDR3 DNA reads TGTGCCAGTAGTATTAAGGACAGGGGATTTCACGAGCAGTACTTC. It encodes CASSIKDRGFHEQYF.

This sequence joins TRBV20-1 and TRBJ2-7; no clear D gene. This CDR3 region has 11 residues. The V and J ends lost 0 bases and 10 bases respectively, with 10 bases between them. From germline, CDR1 is DFQATT and CDR2 SNEGSKA (reference sequence). In DNA form, the CDR3 reads TGCAGTGCTAGAGATGTAAGAGATCAGTACTTC. Encoded protein: CSARDVRDQYF.

This chain links TRBV28 with TRBJ1-1; D is perhaps TRBD1 (5 bases). There are 14 residues in the CDR3. Germline assignment: CDR1 MDHEN and CDR2 SYDVKM. Trimming left V 3 bases short and J 4 bases short, with 12 bases between. The CDR3 DNA is TGTGCCAGCAGTTTGGATTGGGGGAGCACTGAAGCTTTCTTT. This encodes CASSLDWGSTEAFF.

The chain uses TRBV29-1 and TRBJ2-7; unclear D gene. This CDR3 has 13 residues. Germline assignment: CDR1 SQVTM and CDR2 ANQGSEA. V dropped 0 bases and J dropped 10 bases, with 16 bases sitting between them. CDR3 coding DNA: TGCAGCGTTGAAGATCTAGGCAGAAAAGTTCAGTACTTC. This translates into CSVEDLGRKVQYF.

The rearrangement links TRBV4-3 to TRBJ2-7; D uncertain. Germline V gene lookup returns CDR1 LGHNA and CDR2 YSLEER. Trimming shortened V by 4 bases and J by 4 bases, and 11 bases separated the two germline ends. This CDR3 contains 13 residues. For the CDR3, the DNA is TGCGCCAGCAGCCTCACCACCGGTTACGAGCAGTACTTC. Protein product: CASSLTTGYEQYF.

The V and J genes are TRBV10-3 and TRBJ2-5, with TRBD1 matching 7 bases. From germline, CDR1 is ENHRY and CDR2 SYGVKD. The CDR3 has 16 residues. Losses at the gene ends were 2 bases for V and 5 bases for J; bases not matched to a gene: 11. The CDR3 here is CAISEPMPTGLETQYF. Here the CDR3 DNA reads TGTGCCATCAGTGAGCCGATGCCGACAGGGTTGGAGACCCAGTACTTC.

This clone has a handful of counts. The V gene is TRBV2, the J gene TRBJ1-2, with D hard to call. CDR3 length: 13 amino acids. The V end was cut by 7 bases, the J end by 3 bases, with 12 bases between. The germline V gene has CDR1 SNHLY and CDR2 FYNNEI. The CDR3 loop is CASKVALHYGYTF. The CDR3 nucleotides read TGTGCCAGCAAGGTCGCCCTTCACTATGGCTACACCTTC.

This chain uses TRBV30 with TRBJ2-7; 13 bases fit TRBD2. The germline CDR1 and CDR2 sequences are GTSNPN and SVGIG (reference sequence). After removal of 5 bases from V and 6 bases from J, the junction contained 4 bases not matched to a gene. The CDR3 runs to 13 residues. The CDR3, as DNA: TGTGCCTGGGGACTAGCGGGAGTAGTCGAGCAGTACTTC. Translated, it gives CAWGLAGVVEQYF.

The gene calls are TRBV28 and TRBJ2-7; D ambiguous. The CDR3 runs 13 residues. Trimming took 6 bases from V and 0 from J, leaving 9 bases between them. Per the germline V gene, CDR1 is MDHEN and CDR2 is SYDVKM. CDR3 nucleotide sequence: TGTGCCAGCAGCGGCTACCTCTCCTACGAGCAGTACTTC. This gives the protein CASSGYLSYEQYF.

The rearrangement joins TRBV30 to TRBJ1-2, with D possibly matching TRBD1 (6 bases). CDR1 and CDR2 (germline): GTSNPN, SVGIG (reference sequence). V was trimmed by 3 bases and J by 7 bases, leaving 6 bases between them. CDR3 length equals 10 residues. The CDR3 DNA reads as TGTGCCTGGAGACAGGGTGGCTACACCTTC. Translation: CAWRQGGYTF. Variable domain in full (rest from reference TRBV30 and TRBJ1-2): SQTIHQWPATLVQPVGSPLSLECTVEGTSNPNLYWYRQAAGRGLQLLFYSVGIGQISSEVPQNLSASRPQDRQFILSSKKLLLSDSGFYLCAWRQGGYTFGSGTRLTVV.

V gene TRBV6-5 combines with J gene TRBJ1-1, with a possible D match to TRBD1 (6 bases). The V end lost 4 bases, the J end lost 3 bases, and 15 bases lay between the germline ends. This CDR3 has 15 residues. The germline V gene has CDR1 MNHEY and CDR2 SVGAGI. CDR3 bases: TGTGCCAGCAGTTTAGGGACACTTAAGCACACTGAAGCTTTCTTT. Translated, it gives CASSLGTLKHTEAFF.

V and J are TRBV28 and TRBJ2-5, with D possibly TRBD1 on 6 matching bases. V lost 7 bases and J lost 5, with 14 bases in between. The CDR3 length is 13 residues. Germline V CDR1 and CDR2: MDHEN, SYDVKM. In DNA form, the CDR3 reads TGTGCCAGCACCCCAGGAGGACAGGAGACCCAGTACTTC. As protein: CASTPGGQETQYF.

V gene TRBV4-2 combines with J gene TRBJ1-6, with a tentative D call TRBD1 (5 bases). The CDR3 totals 16 residues. Trimming stripped 0 bases from V and 9 bases from J, with 15 bases between. Germline lookup yields CDR1 LGHNA and CDR2 YNFKEQ. The CDR3 loop reads CASSQEGWEGRSPLHF. CDR3 in DNA: TGTGCCAGCAGCCAAGAAGGCTGGGAGGGGCGTTCACCCCTCCACTTT.

This clone was observed a few times. This chain uses TRBV6-6 with TRBJ1-5, with 8 bases identical to TRBD1. The CDR3 totals 15 residues. Looked up from germline, CDR1 is MNHNY and CDR2 is SVGAGI (reference sequence). The trim removed 2 bases at V and 6 bases at J, leaving 6 bases unmatched. The CDR3 reads CASSYSQGAAQPQHF. The CDR3 nucleotides are TGTGCCAGCAGTTACAGTCAGGGGGCGGCTCAGCCCCAGCATTTT.

The chain joins TRBV30 to TRBJ2-5; perhaps TRBD1 as D (6 bases). CDR1 is GTSNPN, CDR2 SVGIG, per germline (reference sequence). The length of the CDR3 is 15 residues. The V end lost 3 bases, the J end lost 2 bases, and 16 bases lay between the germline ends. CDR3: CAWSVKTGSQETQYF. CDR3 DNA sequence: TGTGCCTGGAGCGTGAAAACAGGGTCTCAAGAGACCCAGTACTTC.

This clone came up once. The chain couples TRBV5-4 to TRBJ2-7; 8 bases align to TRBD2. The length of the CDR3 is 14 residues. CDR1 is SGHNT, CDR2 YYREEE, per germline (reference sequence). V gave up 4 bases and J gave up 4 bases; unmatched junction bases: 7. Here the CDR3 reads CASSPGLEKYEQYF. Here the CDR3 DNA reads TGTGCCAGCAGCCCGGGACTAGAAAAGTACGAGCAGTACTTC.

J is TRBJ2-2 and V is TRBV10-3; the match to TRBD2 covers 7 bases. Germline V gene sequence: CDR1 ENHRY, CDR2 SYGVKD. The CDR3 covers 16 residues. The V gene end was trimmed by 2 bases and the J gene end by 0 bases; junction bases not matched to a gene: 3. The CDR3 DNA reads as TGTGCCATCAGTGAGGCTAGCGGAGCGAACACCGGGGAGCTGTTTTTT. Its translation is CAISEASGANTGELFF.

This chain joins TRBV6-1 and TRBJ2-7; weak D call: TRBD1 (5 bases). Trimming cost V 2 bases and J 0 bases, with 14 bases left between them. Per germline, CDR1 MNHNS and CDR2 SASEGT. There are 16 residues in the CDR3. The CDR3 nucleotides read TGTGCCAGCAGTGAATTTCGGACATCGAGCTCCTACGAGCAGTACTTC. Amino acid sequence: CASSEFRTSSSYEQYF.

J is TRBJ1-6 and V is TRBV11-2, with no clear D. The germline V gene has CDR1 SGHAT and CDR2 FQNNGV. This CDR3 spans 12 amino acids. Trimming took off 4 bases at V and 5 bases at J, with 3 bases between the two ends. CDR3 nucleotides: TGTGCCAGCAGCTCTAATAATTCACCCCTCCACTTT. It encodes CASSSNNSPLHF.

V usage is TRBV30 and J usage is TRBJ2-2, with TRBD1 matching over 8 bases. Germline V CDR1 and CDR2: GTSNPN, SVGIG (reference sequence). The CDR3 is 13 residues long. Losses at the gene ends were 1 base for V and 8 bases for J; bases not matched to a gene: 3. The CDR3 nucleotides read TGTGCCTGGAGTGGCAGGGGGCCTGGGGAGCTGTTTTTT. This sequence encodes CAWSGRGPGELFF.

V is TRBV7-3 and J is TRBJ2-1, with no clear D. The CDR3 runs 13 residues. Germline CDR1 and CDR2: SGHTA and FQGTGA. Trimming removed 0 bases at V and 4 bases at J, with 4 bases between. CDR3: CASSLTLYNEQFF. The DNA for the CDR3 is TGTGCCAGCAGCTTAACCCTGTACAATGAGCAGTTCTTC.